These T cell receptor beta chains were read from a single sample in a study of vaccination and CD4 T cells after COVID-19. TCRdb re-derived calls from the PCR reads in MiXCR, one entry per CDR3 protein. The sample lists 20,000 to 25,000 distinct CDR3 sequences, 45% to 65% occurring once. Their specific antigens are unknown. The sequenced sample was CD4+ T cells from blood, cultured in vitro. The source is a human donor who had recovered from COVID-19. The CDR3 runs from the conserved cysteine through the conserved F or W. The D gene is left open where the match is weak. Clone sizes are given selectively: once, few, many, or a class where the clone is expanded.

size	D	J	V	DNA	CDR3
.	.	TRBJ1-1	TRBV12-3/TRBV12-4	TGTGCCAGCAGTTTAGCTGGGGCCAACGGGCAAGCTTTCTTT	CASSLAGANGQAFF
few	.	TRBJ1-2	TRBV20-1	TGCAGTGCTAGAGAGGGGGGCAGGGACTATGGCTACACCTTC	CSAREGGRDYGYTF
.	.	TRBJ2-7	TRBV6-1	TGTGCCAGCAGCCGGCATTCTTCCTACGAGCAGTACTTC	CASSRHSSYEQYF
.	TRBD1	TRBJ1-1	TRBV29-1	TGCAGCGTGGGGGACAGGCGGTCTGAAGCTTTCTTT	CSVGDRRSEAFF
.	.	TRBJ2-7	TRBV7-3	TGTGCCAGCAGCTTAAATTCCCCTCCTTCCGAGCAGTACTTC	CASSLNSPPSEQYF
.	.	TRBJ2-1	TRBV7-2	TGTGCCAGCAGCTTAGACTGGGTGGCCCCCTACAATGAGCAGTTCTTC	CASSLDWVAPYNEQFF
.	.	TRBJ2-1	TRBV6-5	TGTGCCAGCAGTACTCGTACCAATGAGCAGTTCTTC	CASSTRTNEQFF
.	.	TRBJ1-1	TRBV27	TGTGCCAGCAGTTTATTAGGCAGGGGAGGCACTGAAGCTTTCTTT	CASSLLGRGGTEAFF
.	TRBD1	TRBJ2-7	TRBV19	TGTGCCAGTAGTTCCCGGACAGGGGGCTACGAGCAGTACTTC	CASSSRTGGYEQYF
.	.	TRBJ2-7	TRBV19	TGTGCCAGTGCTTTGACGCTCTCCTACGAGCAGTACTTC	CASALTLSYEQYF
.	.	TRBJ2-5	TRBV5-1	TGCGCCAGCAGCTCGCGACCCCAAGAGACCCAGTACTTC	CASSSRPQETQYF
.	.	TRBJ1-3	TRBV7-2	TGTGCCAGCAGCTCCATGGGGGGAGGTGGAAACACCATATATTTT	CASSSMGGGGNTIYF
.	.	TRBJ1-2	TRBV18	TGTGCCAGCTCGCCGACAGGTTATGGCTACACCTTC	CASSPTGYGYTF
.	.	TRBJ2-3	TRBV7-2	TGTGCCAGCAGCTTTAGCACAGATACGCAGTATTTT	CASSFSTDTQYF
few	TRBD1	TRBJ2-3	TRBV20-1	TGCAGTGCTTTGTTCCAGGGGGCGGATACGCAGTATTTT	CSALFQGADTQYF
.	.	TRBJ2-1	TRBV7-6	TGTGCCAGCAGCTTACCCACTTACAATGAGCAGTTCTTC	CASSLPTYNEQFF
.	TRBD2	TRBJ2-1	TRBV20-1	TGCAGTGCTTTAGGGACTAGCGGGGAGATTGAGCAGTTCTTC	CSALGTSGEIEQFF
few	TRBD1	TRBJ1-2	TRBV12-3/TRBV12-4	TGTGCCAGCAGTCCGGACAGGGTCTATGGCTACACCTTC	CASSPDRVYGYTF
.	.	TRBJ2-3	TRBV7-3	TGTGCCAGCAGCTTAGGCTACTCCACAGATACGCAGTATTTT	CASSLGYSTDTQYF
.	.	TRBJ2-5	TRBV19	TGTGCCAGTAGGCCCCGACTCCCAGGGCGGATCCAAGAGACCCAGTACTTC	CASRPRLPGRIQETQYF
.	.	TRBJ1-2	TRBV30	TGTGCCTGGAGTGACAGGGTCTCGGACTATGGCTACACCTTC	CAWSDRVSDYGYTF
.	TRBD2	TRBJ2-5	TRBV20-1	TGCAGTGCGAGGGTTACCCCGGGAGGGACCCAGTACTTC	CSARVTPGGTQYF
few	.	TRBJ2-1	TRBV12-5	TGTGCTAGTGGTTTGGGGGCAAATGAGCAGTTCTTC	CASGLGANEQFF
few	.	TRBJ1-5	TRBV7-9	TGTGCCAGCAGCTTGGCGGGGGCGAGCAATCAGCCCCAGCATTTT	CASSLAGASNQPQHF
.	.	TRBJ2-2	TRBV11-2	TGTGCCAGCAGCTGGGCCCCGGGGGCGAACACCGGGGAGCTGTTTTTT	CASSWAPGANTGELFF
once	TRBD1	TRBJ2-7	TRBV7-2	TGTGCCTCTAAGTACCCCACGGCAGGGGGTAGCGAGCAGTACTTC	CASKYPTAGGSEQYF
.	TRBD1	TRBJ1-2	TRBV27	TGTGCCAGCAGCCGACAGGGGGCCACTAACTATGGCTACACCTTC	CASSRQGATNYGYTF
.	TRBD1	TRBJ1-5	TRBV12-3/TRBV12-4	TGTGCCAGCAGCAAGGACAGGGCTTCGCTTCAGCCCCAGCATTTT	CASSKDRASLQPQHF
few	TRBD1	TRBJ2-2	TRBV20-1	TGCAGTGCGGGACAGGGGGCCGGCGGGGAGCTGTTTTTT	CSAGQGAGGELFF
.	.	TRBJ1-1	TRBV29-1	TGCAGCGTTCGTCGTCGGAACACTGAAGCTTTCTTT	CSVRRRNTEAFF
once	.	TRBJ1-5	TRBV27	TGTGCCAGCCGATCGGGCACCCTCAATCAGCCCCAGCATTTT	CASRSGTLNQPQHF
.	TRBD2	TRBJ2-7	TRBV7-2	TGTGCCAGCAGCTTATACGGGACTAGCGGGAGGTCTAACGAGCAGTACTTC	CASSLYGTSGRSNEQYF
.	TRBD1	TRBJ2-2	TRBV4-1	TGCGCCAGCAGCCTCAGGGACAGGAACACCGGGGAGCTGTTTTTT	CASSLRDRNTGELFF
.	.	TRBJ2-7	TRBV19	TGTGCCAGTAGTAATTCCTGGGGTGGTTCCCACGAGCAGTACTTC	CASSNSWGGSHEQYF
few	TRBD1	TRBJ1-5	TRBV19	TGTGCCAGTAGTATGACAGGGATGAGCAATCAGCCCCAGCATTTT	CASSMTGMSNQPQHF
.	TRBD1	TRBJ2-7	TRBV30	TGTGCCTTCACCCGGACAGGGGGTGTCTACGAGCAGTACTTC	CAFTRTGGVYEQYF
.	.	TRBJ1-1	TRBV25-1	TGTGCCACCGCCTCATACACTGAAGCTTTCTTT	CATASYTEAFF
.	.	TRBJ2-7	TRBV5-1	TGCGCCAGCAAAATCGGGCCGATGGACTACGAGCAGTACTTC	CASKIGPMDYEQYF
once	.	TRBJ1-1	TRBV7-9	TGTGCCGGCAGCCCCGCCTCAAGGGCCAGGATTTCGGCTTTCTTT	CAGSPASRARISAFF
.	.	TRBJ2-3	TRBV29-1	TGCAGCGTTGAATTTGGTGGCACAGATACGCAGTATTTT	CSVEFGGTDTQYF
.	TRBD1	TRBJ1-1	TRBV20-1	TGCAGTGCTCGGACAGGGGTCGACACTGAAGCTTTCTTT	CSARTGVDTEAFF
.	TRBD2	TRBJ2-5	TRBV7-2	TGTGCCAGCAGCTTAGGCGGGAGCCAAGAGACCCAGTACTTC	CASSLGGSQETQYF
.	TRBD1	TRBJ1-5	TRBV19	TGTGCCAGCACGGACAGGGGGAAGGGTCAGCCCCAGCATTTT	CASTDRGKGQPQHF
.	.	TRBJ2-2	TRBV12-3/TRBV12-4	TGTGCCAGCAGTTTACCGAACACCGGGGAGCTGTTTTTT	CASSLPNTGELFF
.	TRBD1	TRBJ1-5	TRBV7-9	TGTGCCAGCAGCTCAGGACAGGACCCTTATGGCAATCAGCCCCAGCATTTT	CASSSGQDPYGNQPQHF
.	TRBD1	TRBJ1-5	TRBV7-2	TGTGCCAGCAGCTCTGGGACAGGGATGGCCCAGCATTTT	CASSSGTGMAQHF
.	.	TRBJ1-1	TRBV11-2	TGTGCCAGCAGCTCTTCCCAGGGGAACACTGAAGCTTTCTTT	CASSSSQGNTEAFF
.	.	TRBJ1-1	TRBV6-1	TGTGCCAGCAGTGAGGAGGACAGCACTACTGAAGCTTTCTTT	CASSEEDSTTEAFF
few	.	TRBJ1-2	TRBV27	TGTGCCAGTCGCAGGTGGGGGGAAAACTATGGCTACACCTTC	CASRRWGENYGYTF
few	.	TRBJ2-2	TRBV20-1	TGCAGTGCTAGAGATGAGAAGAGAGGGTACACCGGGGAGCTGTTTTTT	CSARDEKRGYTGELFF
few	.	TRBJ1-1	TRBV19	TGTGCCAGTAGTTGGGGGCGTAACACTGAAGCTTTCTTT	CASSWGRNTEAFF
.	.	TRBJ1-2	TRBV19	TGTGCCAGTAGTACCAACGGACAGCTATCTGGTGGCTACACCTTC	CASSTNGQLSGGYTF
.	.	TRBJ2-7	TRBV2	TGTGCCAGTGGCCTGGAGCGAGCCGGCGAGCAGTACTTC	CASGLERAGEQYF
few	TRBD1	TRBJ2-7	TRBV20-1	TGCAGTGCCGAAAACCGGGACAGCTCCTACGAGCAGTACTTC	CSAENRDSSYEQYF
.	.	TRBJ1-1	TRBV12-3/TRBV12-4	TGTGCCAGCAGTTTAGCGCAGGGTGCTGAAGCTTTCTTT	CASSLAQGAEAFF
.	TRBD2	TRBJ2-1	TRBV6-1	TGTGCCAGCAGTGAAGGAGGTTTGGGGACTAGCGGGAGGGCCCTCTTGGAGCAGTTCTTC	CASSEGGLGTSGRALLEQFF
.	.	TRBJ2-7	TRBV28	TGTGCCAGCAGTCTGACCCGCCGAGAGCAGTACTTC	CASSLTRREQYF
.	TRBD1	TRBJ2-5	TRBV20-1	TGCGCCGCCCGGGACAGCCAAGAGACCCAGTACTTC	CAARDSQETQYF
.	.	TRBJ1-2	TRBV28	TGTGCCAGCAGTTTAGGGACATCCTGGCGGGGCTACACCTTC	CASSLGTSWRGYTF
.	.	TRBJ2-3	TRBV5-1	TGCGCCAGCAGCCCAAGGGACATTACAGATACGCAGTATTTT	CASSPRDITDTQYF